These T cell receptor beta chains were read from a single sample in a study of synovial regulatory T cells in juvenile arthritis. Using immunoSEQ multiplex PCR, the repertoire was profiled, and TCRdb retains in-frame clones only, with some absent. The sample totals 8,000 to 10,000 clones. The specimen was Treg cells from blood. These receptors originate from a donor younger than 30 with juvenile idiopathic arthritis. Both conserved end residues are part of each CDR3. A clone size is listed for some rows: how often the clone was seen (once, few, many), or a class if it is expanded.

clone size,J gene,V gene,CDR3 protein
medium-sized,TRBJ1-3,TRBV4-1,CASRPAGTTGNTIYF
medium-sized,TRBJ1-1,TRBV19,CASSRTLSTEAFF
NA,TRBJ1-5,TRBV4-1,CASSLSRTGSNQPQHF
NA,TRBJ2-7,TRBV29-1,CSGGQGGNEQYF
NA,TRBJ2-7,TRBV19,CASSIGRGHEQYF
NA,TRBJ2-7,TRBV19,CASRDAGRYEQYF
NA,TRBJ2-7,TRBV28,CASTNRPDVYEQYF
NA,TRBJ2-7,TRBV11-2,CASSPPEKTYYEQYF
NA,TRBJ1-2,TRBV27,CASSLYRAPGLYGYTF
NA,TRBJ2-7,TRBV28,CASSPRLAGGFYEQYF
NA,TRBJ2-1,TRBV5-6,CASSLARLAGGDEQFF
NA,TRBJ1-4,TRBV30,CAWSSTDRGFNEKLFF
NA,TRBJ2-3,TRBV5-1,CASSLRSTDTQYF
NA,TRBJ2-2,TRBV10-1,CASSEINTGELFF
NA,TRBJ1-2,TRBV5-4,CASSSGTVYGYTF
NA,TRBJ2-1,TRBV5-6,CASSVGRKNEQFF
medium-sized,TRBJ2-7,TRBV2,CASVVRYEQYF
NA,TRBJ2-7,TRBV27,CASSLGTNSYEQYF
NA,TRBJ1-2,TRBV5-8,CASSSNRGRGYGYTF
NA,TRBJ1-1,TRBV4-2,CASSQGQGVTEAFF
NA,TRBJ2-7,TRBV28,CASSLTGYEQYF
NA,TRBJ1-2,TRBV20-1,CSARDPDRVF
NA,TRBJ2-7,TRBV2,CASRGDSYEQYF
NA,TRBJ1-2,TRBV27,CASTRTGGDGYTF
NA,TRBJ2-7,TRBV9,CASSASSRDSYEQYF
medium-sized,TRBJ2-7,TRBV6-1,CASSEALQGANYEQYF
NA,TRBJ2-3,TRBV5-5,CASSLGGTVPDTQYF
NA,TRBJ2-7,TRBV5-5,CASFREGGMYEQYF
NA,TRBJ2-7,TRBV2,CASSEAGSLLRGTDEQYF
NA,TRBJ2-7,TRBV28,CASRQGRAYEQYF
NA,TRBJ2-5,TRBV14,CASSHRWVQETQYF